Shown below are 9 T cell receptor beta chains from a single sample sequenced in a study of siplizumab effects on memory and regulatory T cells. Clones were sequenced by immunoSEQ multiplex PCR, and TCRdb holds only the in-frame ones, with some missing. The profile shows 70,000 to 90,000 clones, around 89% of them singletons. The sample comprised CD4+ T cells sorted from blood. The receptor source for this set is a human donor in good health.

This chain connects TRBV19 to TRBJ2-1; weak D call: TRBD2 (5 bases). Looked up from germline, CDR1 is LNHDA and CDR2 is SQIVND (reference sequence). Deletions cut 6 bases from V and 5 bases from J, with 11 bases between. The CDR3 runs to 13 residues. DNA of the CDR3: TGTGCCAGTAGGTTTCTAGCAGACAATGAGCAGTTCTTC. Protein sequence: CASRFLADNEQFF.

The chain has TRBV21-1 and TRBJ2-7; no check of the table's D call, TRBD2, against the DNA was made. TRBV21-1 is labeled a pseudogene. This CDR3 spans 14 amino acids. The CDR3 loop is CASSSSGTAYEQYF. CDR3 DNA sequence: TGTGCCAGCAGCTCTAGCGGAACCGCCTACGAGCAGTACTTC.

The CDR3 reads CASSTSGQRPYEQYF. The CDR3 bases are TGTGCCAGCAGCACTTCGGGACAGAGACCCTACGAGCAGTACTTC. The rearrangement joins TRBV7-8 to TRBJ2-7, with 7 bases matching TRBD1. The CDR3 contains 15 residues. The V gene end was trimmed by 5 bases and the J gene end by 2 bases; junction bases not matched to a gene: 9. Germline lookup yields CDR1 SGHVS and CDR2 FQNEAQ.

This chain links TRBV5-4 with TRBJ2-3; D may be TRBD2 (5 bases). The CDR3 consists of 12 residues. The V gene lost 2 bases and the J gene lost 13 bases, with 14 bases spanning the gap. Germline V gives CDR1 SGHNT, CDR2 YYREEE (reference sequence). The CDR3 protein is CASSLEGVEEYF. CDR3 bases: TGTGCCAGCAGCTTAGAGGGAGTGGAGGAGTATTTT.

The gene calls are TRBV2 and TRBJ2-3, with D unclear. Trimming took off 7 bases at V and 0 bases at J, with 11 bases between the two ends. Germline CDR1 SNHLY, CDR2 FYNNEI. CDR3 length: 14 residues. CDR3 in DNA: TGTGCCAGCACCAGAAGACCTAGCACAGATACGCAGTATTTT. Protein product: CASTRRPSTDTQYF.

CDR3: CASRMGGAGEQYF. As DNA, the CDR3 is TGTGCCAGTAGGATGGGGGGGGCTGGCGAGCAGTACTTC. This sequence joins TRBV19 and TRBJ2-7; the D gene is possibly TRBD2 (7 bases). V was trimmed by 6 bases and J by 6 bases, leaving 15 bases between them. In germline, CDR1 is LNHDA, CDR2 SQIVND (reference sequence). The CDR3 loop spans 13 amino acids.

The V and J genes are TRBV4-3 and TRBJ1-2; TRBD1 matches 8 bases. V was pared by 4 bases and J by 8 bases, with 12 bases of the junction left unmatched. The CDR3 is 15 amino acids. Germline CDR1 LGHNA, CDR2 YSLEER. CDR3 region: CASSPALQGAWGYTF. CDR3 DNA sequence: TGCGCCAGCAGCCCAGCCTTGCAGGGGGCATGGGGCTACACCTTC.

The rearrangement joins TRBV5-1 to TRBJ2-3, with a tentative D call TRBD2 (6 bases). The CDR3 has 15 residues. V dropped 0 bases and J dropped 3 bases, with 11 bases sitting between them. From germline, CDR1 is SGHRS and CDR2 YFSETQ. CDR3 sequence: CASSLVGGKTDTQYF. The CDR3 nucleotides read TGCGCCAGCAGCTTGGTCGGCGGGAAGACAGATACGCAGTATTTT.

The V call is TRBV25-1, the J call TRBJ2-7; D is uncertain. The germline V gene has CDR1 MGHDK and CDR2 SYGVNS. V lost 5 bases, J lost 6 bases, and 11 bases lay in between. The CDR3 contains 12 residues. CDR3 DNA: TGTGCCAGCAGTACTCTGGGGTTCGAGCAGTACTTC. Translating it yields CASSTLGFEQYF.